The clone carrying this T cell receptor beta chain turned up a few times. What it recognizes is unknown. The data belong to a study of high-grade serous ovarian cancer treatment subgroups. Study background: Mean per sample: about 14,000 reads, around 7,300 unique TCR beta rearrangements. The study's findings and limits: Bulk tumor TCR sequencing gave no spatial information. CDR1 and CDR2 were left unanalyzed; analyses focused on CDR3.

Profiling relied on immunoSEQ multiplex PCR, and the TCRdb table lists in-frame clones only, not all of them. Of about 1,000 clones detected, approximately 80% appear once; the ten largest clones hold under 6%. The CDR3 is 15 residues long. The trim removed 6 bases at V and 4 bases at J, leaving 8 bases unmatched. CDR1 is SGHTA, CDR2 FQGTGA, per germline. Tumor samples were taken before definitive surgery or chemotherapy. This TCR was recovered from a human donor with high-grade serous ovarian cancer. Material: tumor tissue. The chain joins TRBV7-3 to TRBJ2-2; 7 nucleotides agree with TRBD2. The CDR3 DNA reads TGTGCCAGCAGACCGGGACTACCGACCACCGGGGAGCTGTTTTTT. Translated: CASRPGLPTTGELFF.